This is a list of T cell receptor beta chains from one sample in a study of T-cell reconstitution after alpha-beta-depleted transplantation in children. One entry per CDR3 protein, called by TCRdb with MiXCR from the PCR reads. The sample includes hundreds of thousands of distinct CDR3 sequences, roughly a tenth of them seen just once. Sequencing was performed on PBMCs from the stem cell graft donor, taken from the stem cell graft. The receptors derive from a human donor who donated a stem cell graft to a child with acute myeloid leukemia. Both conserved end residues are part of each CDR3. A D gene is named only where the DNA matches it firmly. Some rows have no size entry. The others give once, few or many, or a class for an expanded clone.

cdr3_nt cdr3_aa clone_size j_call d_call v_call
TGTGCTAGTGGCACCGGAGGTGGGGCCTCCTACAATGAGCAGTTCTTC CASGTGGGASYNEQFF . TRBJ2-1 . TRBV12-5
TGCAGCGTTGATTCGGGGGGGGCGCATCTCTACGAGCAGTACTTC CSVDSGGAHLYEQYF . TRBJ2-7 TRBD2 TRBV29-1
TGCAGTGCTAGAGACATACAGGGAGGCACACCCCTCCACTTT CSARDIQGGTPLHF many TRBJ1-6 . TRBV20-1
TGTGCCATCAGATACTCCACAGGGAACGAGCAGTACTTC CAIRYSTGNEQYF few TRBJ2-7 . TRBV10-3
TGCAGTGCTAGGGTATTGGCAGGGCCTAAAGAGACCCAGTACTTC CSARVLAGPKETQYF many TRBJ2-5 . TRBV20-1
TGTGCCAGCAGCCAAGGGGGAGCGGGAGGGCCAGGAGAGACCCAGTACTTC CASSQGGAGGPGETQYF few TRBJ2-5 TRBD2 TRBV4-2
TGTGCCAGCAGCTGGGTGCCGACTAGCGGGAGGGAGCAGTACTTC CASSWVPTSGREQYF . TRBJ2-7 TRBD2 TRBV5-6
TGTGCCAGCTCAACGTTTGGGACCCAGTACTTC CASSTFGTQYF many TRBJ2-5 . TRBV25-1
TGTGCCACCATGACTAGCGGATACAATGAGCAGTTCTTC CATMTSGYNEQFF . TRBJ2-1 TRBD2 TRBV28
TGTGCCACCAGTGATCCCCGACAAACCGAGCAGTACTTC CATSDPRQTEQYF . TRBJ2-7 . TRBV24-1
TGTGCCAGCACCCCAGCCAGGGTGTTGATTACCGGGGAGCTGTTTTTT CASTPARVLITGELFF few TRBJ2-2 . TRBV11-2
TGCAGTGCTAGCCCTGGACAGGGCAGTGGCAACACTGAAGCTTTCTTT CSASPGQGSGNTEAFF . TRBJ1-1 TRBD1 TRBV20-1
TGCGCCAGCAGCTATCTTGAGGGGGGCTCCTACGAGCAGTACTTC CASSYLEGGSYEQYF few TRBJ2-7 . TRBV5-1
TGTGCCAGCAGCGTTCCCGGGACAGGACCCTACGAGCAGTACTTC CASSVPGTGPYEQYF many TRBJ2-7 TRBD1 TRBV6-2/TRBV6-3
TGTGCCAGCGCGGGACAGGCGCAATACAATGAGCAGTTCTTC CASAGQAQYNEQFF few TRBJ2-1 TRBD1 TRBV7-2
TGTGCCAGCAGCCCAGGGACTAGCGGGAGAGAAGGGACAGATACGCAGTATTTT CASSPGTSGREGTDTQYF . TRBJ2-3 TRBD2 TRBV12-3/TRBV12-4
TGTGCCAGCAGTTTAAGAAGCGGGAATACCGGGGAGCTGTTTTTT CASSLRSGNTGELFF few TRBJ2-2 TRBD2 TRBV12-3/TRBV12-4
TGCAGTGCAACGCCAACTAGCGACAATGAGCAGTTCTTC CSATPTSDNEQFF many TRBJ2-1 TRBD2 TRBV20-1
TGTGCCACCCAGGGGCCGGGCGATGAGCAGTTCTTC CATQGPGDEQFF few TRBJ2-1 . TRBV2
TGCAGCGTTGGACTGGTAAACAATGAGCAGTTCTTC CSVGLVNNEQFF many TRBJ2-1 . TRBV29-1
TGTGCCAGCAGCTTAGAAGTCTTGCGACGGGGTGAGCAGTTCTTC CASSLEVLRRGEQFF many TRBJ2-1 . TRBV11-2
TGTGCCAGCAGTTTAGGTGGGAAAGGCGAGACCCAGTACTTC CASSLGGKGETQYF . TRBJ2-5 . TRBV28
TGCAGTGCTTCTCGAGAGAACCAGCCCCAGCATTTT CSASRENQPQHF . TRBJ1-5 . TRBV20-1
TGTGCCAGCAGCTTACTAGAAGGGCGCAGTGAGCAGTTCTTC CASSLLEGRSEQFF many TRBJ2-1 . TRBV12-3/TRBV12-4
TGCTGTACCATCCGGGCAGGGGAGAACACCGGGGAGCTGTTTTTT CCTIRAGENTGELFF . TRBJ2-2 . TRBV20-1
TGTGCCAGCAGTTTACTAAACTACGAGCAGTACTTC CASSLLNYEQYF . TRBJ2-7 . TRBV28
TGTGCCAGCCGGGGGGCTAGGATCTCCTACGAGCAGTACTTC CASRGARISYEQYF few TRBJ2-7 . TRBV28
TGTGCCAGCACGAAAACAGGGAGTAGAGAGAGGCAGTACTTC CASTKTGSRERQYF many TRBJ2-7 . TRBV28
TGTGCCAGCAATGAAAGGGGTGGCTACGAGCAGTACTTC CASNERGGYEQYF . TRBJ2-7 . TRBV12-3/TRBV12-4
TGCGCCAGCAGCCACCAGATCTGGAACAATGAGCAGTTCTTC CASSHQIWNNEQFF many TRBJ2-1 . TRBV4-3
TGTGCCAGCAGCGAGCCGCGCTCTGGGGCCAACGTCCTGGCTTTC CASSEPRSGANVLAF . TRBJ2-6 . TRBV9
TGTGCCAGCAGCCGGGACAGACTTTCCTACGAGCAGTACTTC CASSRDRLSYEQYF . TRBJ2-7 TRBD1 TRBV6-1
TGTGCCAGCTCGGACAGCGGGTTTAATACGCAGTATTTT CASSDSGFNTQYF . TRBJ2-3 . TRBV6-4
TGTGCCAGCAGTGTTAGCGGGGGCTCCTACAATGAGCAGTTCTTC CASSVSGGSYNEQFF many TRBJ2-1 TRBD2 TRBV2
TGTGCCAGCAGCGTAACCCAACAGGGGAACACCGGGGAGCTGTTTTTT CASSVTQQGNTGELFF many TRBJ2-2 . TRBV9
TGTGCCAGCAATGAACAGGGTAAAAGTCATCAGCCCCAGCATTTT CASNEQGKSHQPQHF . TRBJ1-5 . TRBV6-2/TRBV6-3
TGTGCCAGCAGCCAGACTAGTACTGAGACCCAGTACTTC CASSQTSTETQYF . TRBJ2-5 . TRBV7-3
TGTGCCAGCAGCTCCCCGGGGGGGGCCCTGGGAGGCAATGAGCAGTTCTTC CASSSPGGALGGNEQFF many TRBJ2-1 TRBD2 TRBV7-8
TGTGCCAGCAGTTTTCGCCTTTTGGGACAAGACTACGAGCAGTACTTC CASSFRLLGQDYEQYF . TRBJ2-7 . TRBV12-3/TRBV12-4
TGCAGCGTCGCTCAGCGTTGGGGCCAAGAGACCCAGTACTTC CSVAQRWGQETQYF few TRBJ2-5 . TRBV29-1
TGCAGTCCCCGCGGGCAGGCGAGGGAGACCCAGTACTTC CSPRGQARETQYF . TRBJ2-5 . TRBV20-1
TGTGCCAGCAGCCGATATACAGACGAAGGCTATGGCTACACCTTC CASSRYTDEGYGYTF many TRBJ1-2 . TRBV7-2
TGTGCCAGCAGTTTCCTCGTCCTTGGGGCCTATGGCTACACCTTC CASSFLVLGAYGYTF many TRBJ1-2 . TRBV12-3/TRBV12-4
TGTGCCAGCAGCTCGACTACCGACTACAATGAGCAGTTCTTC CASSSTTDYNEQFF few TRBJ2-1 . TRBV7-9
TGCAGCGTCATCCCGCGCATTAGCGGGAGGGCCTACGAGCAGTACTTC CSVIPRISGRAYEQYF . TRBJ2-7 TRBD2 TRBV29-1
TGTGCCAGCAGCTCCCTAGCGGGATACAGTGAGCAGTTCTTC CASSSLAGYSEQFF . TRBJ2-1 TRBD2 TRBV7-2
TGCAGTGCTAGAGCCCCGGGGCGGGGCAATACGCAGTATTTT CSARAPGRGNTQYF few TRBJ2-3 . TRBV20-1
TGCGCCAGCAGCCAAGTCAAACTAGCGGGTCAGGATGAGCAGTTCTTC CASSQVKLAGQDEQFF many TRBJ2-1 TRBD2 TRBV4-3
TGTGCCAGCAGTATAGCGGGAGGGGGCACCGGGGAGCTGTTTTTT CASSIAGGGTGELFF . TRBJ2-2 TRBD2 TRBV12-3/TRBV12-4
TGTGCCAGCAGCTCGCGGCGGGACTACACCCAGGAGCAGTACTTC CASSSRRDYTQEQYF few TRBJ2-7 TRBD2 TRBV7-9
TGCAGTGCGCCGAGAAGAGGCTATGGCTACACCTTC CSAPRRGYGYTF many TRBJ1-2 . TRBV20-1
TGTGCCAGCAGCTTATGGGGGGCGGGACAAGAGACCCAGTACTTC CASSLWGAGQETQYF . TRBJ2-5 . TRBV7-8